A selection of T cell receptor beta chains follows, all from one sample in a study of cytomegalovirus exposure and HLA in healthy donors. The assay was immunoSEQ multiplex PCR, and TCRdb's table has in-frame clones only and misses some. In the table there are more than 110,000 clones, just under 80% of which are singletons. The sequenced sample consisted of PBMCs. The receptors derive from a man aged 30 to 45 in good health and CMV-seronegative. CDR3s include the opening cysteine and the closing phenylalanine or tryptophan. The D gene is left open where the match is weak. Some rows have no size entry. The others give once, few or many, or a class for an expanded clone.

v_gene	len	d_gene	abundance	j_gene	CDR3nt	CDR3aa
TRBV15	18	TRBD1	once	TRBJ2-7	TGTGCCACCAGCAGAGATTCCCCGAGGACAGGGGGCCTGTACGAGCAGTACTTC	CATSRDSPRTGGLYEQYF
TRBV7-9	14	NA	NA	TRBJ1-1	TGTGCCAGCAGTCGAGATACCCGGTCGGCTGAAGCTTTCTTT	CASSRDTRSAEAFF
TRBV19	16	NA	NA	TRBJ2-1	TGTGCCAGCAGTTATTACAGGGCCCGCTCCTACAATGAGCAGTTCTTC	CASSYYRARSYNEQFF
TRBV6-1	14	TRBD2	once	TRBJ2-3	TGTGCCAGTACTCGACTAGCGGGGGCAGATACGCAGTATTTT	CASTRLAGADTQYF
TRBV7-2	16	NA	NA	TRBJ1-5	TGTGCCAGCAGCCACGGGTCCCTAGATAGCAATCAGCCCCAGCATTTT	CASSHGSLDSNQPQHF
TRBV15	15	NA	once	TRBJ1-1	TGTGCCACCAGCAGAGTCGGGCAGGGGAACACTGAAGCTTTCTTT	CATSRVGQGNTEAFF
TRBV25-1	14	NA	once	TRBJ1-1	TGTGCCAGCAGTGAGTTGACAGGACACACCGCAGCTTTCTTT	CASSELTGHTAAFF
TRBV14	17	NA	NA	TRBJ2-2	TGTGCCAGCAGCCAAGATCGGAACAGGGAAATTACCGGGGAGCTGTTTTTT	CASSQDRNREITGELFF
TRBV5-1	14	TRBD1	NA	TRBJ2-1	TGCGCCAGCAGCCCGGACAGGGCCCACAATGAGCAGTTCTTC	CASSPDRAHNEQFF
TRBV29-1	11	TRBD1	NA	TRBJ1-1	TGCAGCACCCGGGACAGGGGTGAAGCTTTCTTT	CSTRDRGEAFF
TRBV6-1	14	NA	NA	TRBJ1-6	TGTGCCAGCCTTAGTCAAATGTGGAATTCACCCCTCCACTTT	CASLSQMWNSPLHF
TRBV5-1	15	NA	once	TRBJ2-6	TGCGCCAGCAGCTTTGAGCGGGCCGGGGCCAACGTCCTGACTTTC	CASSFERAGANVLTF
TRBV2	11	TRBD1	few	TRBJ1-1	TGTGCCACCCGACAGGGAGCTGAAGCTTTCTTT	CATRQGAEAFF
TRBV21-1	15	NA	NA	TRBJ2-7	TGTGCCAGCAGCAAAGACGAGCGACTCAGAAACGAGCAGTACTTC	CASSKDERLRNEQYF
TRBV6-5	16	TRBD1	NA	TRBJ1-5	TGTGCCAGCAGTTACTCGAGACAGGGTGTCAATCAGCCCCAGCATTTT	CASSYSRQGVNQPQHF
TRBV4-1	13	NA	few	TRBJ1-5	TGCGCCAGCAGCCAAGTAGAGGAGCAGCCCCAGCATTTT	CASSQVEEQPQHF
TRBV4-1	13	NA	NA	TRBJ2-7	TGCGCCAGCAGCCCCCGGAACTACTACGAGCAGTACTTC	CASSPRNYYEQYF
TRBV5-1	17	NA	NA	TRBJ2-3	TGCGCCAGCAGCTTGGTCCCGACAGGGACTAGCACAGATACGCAGTATTTT	CASSLVPTGTSTDTQYF
TRBV29-1	13	TRBD1	NA	TRBJ1-1	TGCAGCTCGGATGGACAGGGTGGGACTGAAGCTTTCTTT	CSSDGQGGTEAFF
TRBV11-2	14	TRBD2	NA	TRBJ2-7	TGTGCCAGCAGCTTACTAGCGGGGGGGAACGAGCAGTACTTC	CASSLLAGGNEQYF
TRBV6-6	16	TRBD2	once	TRBJ2-7	TGTGCCAGCAGTTCCGCAAAAGCGGGAGGACCTAGCGAGCAGTACTTC	CASSSAKAGGPSEQYF
TRBV6-5	16	TRBD1	NA	TRBJ2-1	TGTGCCAGCAGTTACTCGCGGCTAACAGGGGGCTGGGGGCAGTTCTTC	CASSYSRLTGGWGQFF